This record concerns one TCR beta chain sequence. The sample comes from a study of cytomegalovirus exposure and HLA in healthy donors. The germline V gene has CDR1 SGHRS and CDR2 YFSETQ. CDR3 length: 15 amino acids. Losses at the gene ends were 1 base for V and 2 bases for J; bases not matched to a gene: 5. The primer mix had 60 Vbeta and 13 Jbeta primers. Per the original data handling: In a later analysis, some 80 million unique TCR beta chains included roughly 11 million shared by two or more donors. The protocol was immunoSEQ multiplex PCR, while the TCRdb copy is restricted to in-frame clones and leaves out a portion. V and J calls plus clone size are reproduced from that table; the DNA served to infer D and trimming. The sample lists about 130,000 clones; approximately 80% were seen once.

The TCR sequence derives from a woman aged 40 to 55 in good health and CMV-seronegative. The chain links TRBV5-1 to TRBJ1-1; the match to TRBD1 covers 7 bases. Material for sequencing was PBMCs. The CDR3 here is CASSLSGTANTEAFF. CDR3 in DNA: TGCGCCAGCAGCTTGTCCGGGACAGCAAACACTGAAGCTTTCTTT. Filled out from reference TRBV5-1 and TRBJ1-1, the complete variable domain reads KAGVTQTPRYLIKTRGQQVTLSCSPISGHRSVSWYQQTPGQGLQFLFEYFSETQRNKGNFPGRFSGRQFSNSRSEMNVSTLELGDSALYLCASSLSGTANTEAFFGQGTRLTVV.